Each of the 9 T cell receptor beta chains below was sequenced from the same sample in a study of blood T cells in healthy people across ages (dated by TCRdb to the mid-2010s). The library was produced with 5' RACE. For sequencing, an Illumina HiSeq 2500 was employed. A second PCR of about 6 to 11 cycles was performed with a sample-barcoded 5' primer and a J-beta primer mix. Using fastp trimming at Q25 and MiXCR clonotype assembly, TCRdb reanalyzed the public sequencing data and kept in-frame beta chains. Entries are consolidated by CDR3 protein sequence, retaining the most common genes and DNA. This sample gives hundreds of thousands of distinct CDR3 sequences in total; just under 25% of them show up just once. 8% to 10% of the sample goes to the ten largest clones. These data were also reused for a study on T cells of mothers and their children.

Material: blood. These receptor sequences come from a boy under 18 in good health.

V and J are TRBV19 and TRBJ1-2; perhaps TRBD1 as D (6 bases). Germline CDR1 LNHDA, CDR2 SQIVND (reference sequence). This CDR3 region has 12 residues. Trimming left V 8 bases short and J 10 bases short, with 17 bases between. The CDR3 loop reads CASSGTRQDYTF. The CDR3 nucleotides read TGTGCCAGTTCCGGGACGAGACAGGACTACACCTTC.

This clonotype was counted between two and nine times. The chain employs TRBV20-1 and TRBJ2-1; D tentatively reads TRBD1 or TRBD2 (6 bases each). Trimming took 0 bases from V and 0 from J, leaving 15 bases between them. The CDR3 loop spans 17 amino acids. The germline gives CDR1 DFQATT, CDR2 SNEGSKA (reference sequence). CDR3 sequence reads: CSARDPGAGGSYNEQFF. CDR3 in DNA: TGCAGTGCTAGAGACCCGGGGGCGGGCGGCTCCTACAATGAGCAGTTCTTC.

This clonotype was observed a handful of times. This chain connects TRBV5-1 to TRBJ1-4; TRBD1 matches at 9 bases. CDR3 size: 15 residues. V was pared by 3 bases and J by 4 bases, with 4 bases of the junction left unmatched. Germline assignment: CDR1 SGHRS and CDR2 YFSETQ. CDR3 coding DNA: TGCGCCAGCAGCTCCGGGACAGGGTTTAATGAAAAACTGTTTTTT. Encoded protein: CASSSGTGFNEKLFF. Combining the CDR3 with reference TRBV5-1 and TRBJ1-4 gives the whole variable domain KAGVTQTPRYLIKTRGQQVTLSCSPISGHRSVSWYQQTPGQGLQFLFEYFSETQRNKGNFPGRFSGRQFSNSRSEMNVSTLELGDSALYLCASSSGTGFNEKLFFGSGTQLSVL.

This clonotype was recorded a few times. The V call is TRBV3-1, the J call TRBJ2-3; no clear D gene. The CDR3 is made up of 14 amino acids. Germline-derived CDR1 and CDR2 are LGHDT and YNNKEL (reference sequence). V lost 0 bases, J lost 7 bases, and 11 bases lay in between. The CDR3 bases are TGTGCCAGCAGCCAAGATATAGCACCGTATACGCAGTATTTT. Translated: CASSQDIAPYTQYF.

This sequence joins TRBV11-3 and TRBJ1-1; D uncertain. The germline CDR1 and CDR2 sequences are SGHNT and YENEEA. V dropped 2 bases and J dropped 1 base, with 17 bases sitting between them. There are 17 residues in the CDR3. This CDR3 is CASSLQRLGRPNTEAFF. The CDR3 coding sequence is TGTGCCAGCAGCTTACAAAGATTAGGACGGCCGAACACTGAAGCTTTCTTT. Together with reference TRBV11-3 and TRBJ1-1, the CDR3 gives the full variable domain: EAGVVQSPRYKIIEKKQPVAFWCNPISGHNTLYWYLQNLGQGPELLIRYENEEAVDDSQLPKDRFSAERLKGVDSTLKIQPAELGDSAVYLCASSLQRLGRPNTEAFFGQGTRLTVV.

This sequence joins TRBV20-1 and TRBJ2-7; 7 bases fit TRBD1. Germline trimming cut 5 bases from V and 6 bases from J; bases unmatched to any gene: 7. Per germline, CDR1 DFQATT and CDR2 SNEGSKA (reference sequence). CDR3 length equals 12 residues. This CDR3 is CSARHRDSEQYF. CDR3 nucleotide sequence: TGCAGTGCTCGCCACCGGGACAGCGAGCAGTACTTC.

The sample holds a few counts of this clonotype. The rearrangement links TRBV3-1 to TRBJ1-6; D call uncertain. The V gene's germline CDR1 is LGHDT and CDR2 YNNKEL (reference sequence). Trimming removed 1 base at V and 7 bases at J, with 11 bases between. The CDR3 extends over 15 amino acids. The CDR3 region has the DNA TGTGCCAGCAGCCAAGGGACTAGGGAAAATTCACCCCTCCACTTT. Translated, it gives CASSQGTRENSPLHF.

This clonotype was seen more than once but under ten times. V gene TRBV29-1 combines with J gene TRBJ2-5, with D tentatively TRBD1 (5 bases). The V end lost 0 bases, the J end lost 5 bases, and 10 bases lay between the germline ends. There are 13 residues in the CDR3. CDR1 is SQVTM and CDR2 is ANQGSEA in the germline V gene. CDR3 protein: CSVEEWTIETQYF. The DNA for the CDR3 is TGCAGCGTTGAAGAGTGGACAATCGAGACCCAGTACTTC. The complete variable domain, with remaining parts taken from reference TRBV29-1 and TRBJ2-5, reads SAVISQKPSRDICQRGTSLTIQCQVDSQVTMMFWYRQQPGQSLTLIATANQGSEATYESGFVIDKFPISRPNLTFSTLTVSNMSPEDSSIYLCSVEEWTIETQYFGPGTRLLVL.

V gene TRBV4-2 combines with J gene TRBJ1-4; 8 bases are shared with TRBD1. Trimming took 8 bases from V and 1 from J; bases not matched to a gene: 6. The germline V gene encodes CDR1 LGHNA and CDR2 YNFKEQ. The CDR3 extends over 15 amino acids. The CDR3 spells CASATGEGTNEKLFF. The CDR3 DNA reads as TGTGCCAGCGCGACAGGGGAGGGAACTAATGAAAAACTGTTTTTT.